The subject of this entry is one T cell receptor beta chain. This sample is part of a study of blood T cell repertoires in COVID-19. V lost 0 bases and J 0 bases, leaving 8 bases between the germline ends. This CDR3 spans 16 amino acids. Germline CDR1 is LGHNA and CDR2 is YNFKEQ. In the original workflow: Scientists estimated how many nucleated cells there were by amplifying reference gene primers. Method: immunoSEQ multiplex PCR; TCRdb's copy keeps in-frame clones and lacks some. V and J calls and clone size are those listed in that table; D and trimming were worked out from the DNA. Seen here are under 70,000 clones, about 91% observed once, and the top ten hold roughly 6.7%.

The genes are TRBV4-2 and TRBJ1-4; D not certain. Sequenced: peripheral blood. This sequence originates from a woman between 65 and 79 years old with acute or convalescent COVID-19. The CDR3 DNA reads TGTGCCAGCAGCCAAGAGAACGCGGCAACTAATGAAAAACTGTTTTTT. It is translated as CASSQENAATNEKLFF.